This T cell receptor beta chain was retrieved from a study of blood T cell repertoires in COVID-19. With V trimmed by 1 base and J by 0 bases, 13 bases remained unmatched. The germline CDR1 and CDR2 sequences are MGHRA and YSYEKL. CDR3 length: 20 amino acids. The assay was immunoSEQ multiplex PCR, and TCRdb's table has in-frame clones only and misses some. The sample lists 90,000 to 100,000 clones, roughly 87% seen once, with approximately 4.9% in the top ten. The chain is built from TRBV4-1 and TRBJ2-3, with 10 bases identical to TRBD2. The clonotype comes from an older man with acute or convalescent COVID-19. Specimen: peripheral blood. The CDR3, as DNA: TGCGCCAGCAGCCAAGGTCCCCCCCTAGCGGGGGTAACTAGCACAGATACGCAGTATTTT. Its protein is CASSQGPPLAGVTSTDTQYF.